The 4 T cell receptor beta chains presented below share a single source sample, sequenced in a study of blood T cell repertoires in COVID-19. Libraries were prepared by immunoSEQ multiplex PCR; TCRdb keeps only in-frame clonotypes and omits some of them. The table has over 90,000 clones, 70% to 90% seen once; the top ten hold about 9.9%. The sample comprised peripheral blood. These receptors originate from a man between 35 and 55 years old with active or convalescent COVID-19.

This sequence joins TRBV7-2 and TRBJ1-2; D ambiguous. The CDR3 runs to 13 residues. From germline, CDR1 is SGHTA and CDR2 FQGNSA. V lost 5 bases and J lost 1, with 8 bases in between. The CDR3 sequence: CASSRAINYGYTF. CDR3 sequence (DNA): TGTGCCAGCAGCAGAGCTATTAACTATGGCTACACCTTC.

V gene TRBV3-1 (or the pseudogene TRBV3-2) combines with J gene TRBJ1-4; D is unclear. CDR1 is LGHDT, CDR2 YNNKEL, per germline (reference sequence). This CDR3 is 16 amino acids long. The V end was cut by 4 bases, the J end by 0 bases, with 12 bases between. CDR3 in DNA: TGTGCCAGCAGCCCCTATACGGGTTCAACTAATGAAAAACTGTTTTTT. Translated: CASSPYTGSTNEKLFF.

J is TRBJ2-7 and V is TRBV2, with 9 bases lining up with TRBD2. V lost 4 bases to trimming and J lost 3 bases; unmatched junction nucleotides: 7. Germline assignment: CDR1 SNHLY and CDR2 FYNNEI. This CDR3 is built from 15 residues. The DNA for the CDR3 is TGTGCCAGCAGTGTTAATAGCGGGGGCCTCTACGAGCAGTACTTC. Translating it yields CASSVNSGGLYEQYF.

The V gene is TRBV4-3, the J gene TRBJ2-3; D is uncertain. The CDR3 is 14 residues long. V was clipped by 0 bases and J by 0 bases, with 4 bases between them. The V gene's germline CDR1 is LGHNA and CDR2 YSLEER. The CDR3 reads CASSQDGSTDTQYF. CDR3 nucleotide sequence: TGCGCCAGCAGCCAAGACGGTAGCACAGATACGCAGTATTTT.